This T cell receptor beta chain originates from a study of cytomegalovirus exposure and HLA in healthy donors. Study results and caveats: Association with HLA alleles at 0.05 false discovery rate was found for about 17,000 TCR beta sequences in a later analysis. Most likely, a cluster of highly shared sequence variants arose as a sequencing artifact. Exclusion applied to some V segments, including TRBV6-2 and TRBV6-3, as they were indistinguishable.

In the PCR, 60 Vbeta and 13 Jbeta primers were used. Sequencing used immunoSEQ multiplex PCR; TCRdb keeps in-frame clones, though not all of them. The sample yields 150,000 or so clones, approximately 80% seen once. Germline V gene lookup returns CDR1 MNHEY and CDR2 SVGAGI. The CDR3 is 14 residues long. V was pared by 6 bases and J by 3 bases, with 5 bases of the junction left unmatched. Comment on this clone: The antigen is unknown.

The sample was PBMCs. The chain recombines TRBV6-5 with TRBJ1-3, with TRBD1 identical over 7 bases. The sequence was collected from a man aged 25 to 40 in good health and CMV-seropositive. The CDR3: CASSGTAVGNTIYF. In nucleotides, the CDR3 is TGTGCCAGCAGCGGGACAGCGGTTGGAAACACCATATATTTT.